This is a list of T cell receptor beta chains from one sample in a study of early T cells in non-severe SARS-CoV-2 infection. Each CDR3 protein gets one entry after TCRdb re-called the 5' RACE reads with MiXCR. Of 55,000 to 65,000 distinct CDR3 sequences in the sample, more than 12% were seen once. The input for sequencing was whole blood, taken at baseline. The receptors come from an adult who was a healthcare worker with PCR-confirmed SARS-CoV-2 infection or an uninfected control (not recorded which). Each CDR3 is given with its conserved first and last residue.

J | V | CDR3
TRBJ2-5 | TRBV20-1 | CSARDRGLRTQYF
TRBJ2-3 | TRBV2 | CASSDQGGPDTQYF
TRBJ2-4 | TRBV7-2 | CASSLDGRQAKNIQYF
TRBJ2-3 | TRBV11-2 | CASSLRSFAISTDTQYF
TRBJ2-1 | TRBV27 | CASSFLGSNEQFF
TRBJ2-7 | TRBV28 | CASSPAGTAYEQYF
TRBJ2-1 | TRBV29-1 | CSVEPNLRDEQFF
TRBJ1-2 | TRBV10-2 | CASSEPRSYGYTF
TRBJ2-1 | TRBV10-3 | CAISESTSGGMAWEQFF
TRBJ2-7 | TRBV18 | CASSPTRATDAYEQYF
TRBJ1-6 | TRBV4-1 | CASGLPGRPLHF
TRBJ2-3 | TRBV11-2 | CASSLGLAGDTQYF
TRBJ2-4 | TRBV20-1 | CSAGGLGGVIQYF
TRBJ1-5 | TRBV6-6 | CASNTGQLNQPQHF
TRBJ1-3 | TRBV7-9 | CASSLMGQGPSGNTIYF
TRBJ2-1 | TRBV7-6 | CASSPLGGGKQFF
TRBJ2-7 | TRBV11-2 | CASSLTPRKSYEQYF
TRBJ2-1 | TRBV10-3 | CAIRDRKHNEQFF
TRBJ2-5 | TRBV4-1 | CASSTGTSEVETQYF
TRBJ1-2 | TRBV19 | CASSSGTGRLGYGYTF
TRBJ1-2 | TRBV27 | CASSLKGVTNYGYTF
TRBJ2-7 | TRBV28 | CASTSGARGILYEQYF
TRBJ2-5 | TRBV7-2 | CASSLTVVGETQYF
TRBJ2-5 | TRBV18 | CASSPPPYQETQYF
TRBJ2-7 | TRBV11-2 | CASSPGRQYTYEQYF
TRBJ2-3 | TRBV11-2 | CASSFRGDTQYF
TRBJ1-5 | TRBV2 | CASSGGRRNQPQHF
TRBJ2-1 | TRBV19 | CASSIDGGAETYNEQFF
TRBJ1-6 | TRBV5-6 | CASSRDGLNSPLHF